Listed below are T cell receptor beta chains from one sample, sequenced in a study of T cell repertoires in cytomegalovirus infection. MiXCR was run by TCRdb on the reads, yielding one entry per CDR3 protein. The repertoire has approximately 150,000 distinct CDR3 sequences, about a sixth of them found once; the top ten carry around a sixth. Sequenced: CD8+ T cells from PBMCs. These receptors all come from a human donor in good health (CMV status not recorded). Some clones in this sample may be carry-over from other donors' samples. CDR3s leave out the opening cysteine and the closing phenylalanine or tryptophan.

TRBJ2-7,TRBV9,ASSAQLNGEQY
TRBJ2-5,TRBV6-5,ASSYAGGGETQY
TRBJ2-5,TRBV10-3,AISEGYQETQY
TRBJ1-2,TRBV12-3/TRBV12-4,ASLVGVGYT
TRBJ2-1,TRBV7-9,ASSLAGAPHEQF
TRBJ2-7,TRBV20-1,SAGGVHSYEQY
TRBJ2-7,TRBV4-3,ASSLKRTGYEQY
TRBJ2-1,TRBV6-5,ASSTMTWLDEQF
TRBJ2-2,TRBV7-8,ASSLGPLVMNTGELF
TRBJ1-1,TRBV12-5,ASGLVEGTEAF
TRBJ2-3,TRBV6-1,ASSPGLAGVAGTDTQY
TRBJ1-1,TRBV6-2/TRBV6-3,ASSYKGLGTEAF
TRBJ2-3,TRBV4-3,ASSPSGSTDTQY
TRBJ2-5,TRBV5-1,ASSLELAGTETQY
TRBJ2-1,TRBV7-9,ASSPPYGKNVNEQF